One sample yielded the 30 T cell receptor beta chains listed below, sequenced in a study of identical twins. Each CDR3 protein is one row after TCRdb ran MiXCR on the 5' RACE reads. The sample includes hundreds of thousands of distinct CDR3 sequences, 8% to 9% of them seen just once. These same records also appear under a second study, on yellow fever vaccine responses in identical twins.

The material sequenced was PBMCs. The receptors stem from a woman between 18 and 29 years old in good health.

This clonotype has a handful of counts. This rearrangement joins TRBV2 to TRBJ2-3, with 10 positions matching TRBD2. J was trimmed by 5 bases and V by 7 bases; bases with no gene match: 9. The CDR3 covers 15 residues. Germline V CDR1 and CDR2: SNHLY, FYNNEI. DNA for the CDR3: TGTGCCAGCAACCCAAGCGGGAGGGGTGGAGATACGCAGTATTTT. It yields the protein CASNPSGRGGDTQYF.

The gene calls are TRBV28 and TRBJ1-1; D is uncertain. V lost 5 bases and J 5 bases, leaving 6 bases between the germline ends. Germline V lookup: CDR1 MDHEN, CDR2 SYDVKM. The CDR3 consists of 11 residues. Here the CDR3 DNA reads TGTGCCAGCAGTACATTTACTGAAGCTTTCTTT. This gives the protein CASSTFTEAFF. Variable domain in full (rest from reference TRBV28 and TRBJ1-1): DVKVTQSSRYLVKRTGEKVFLECVQDMDHENMFWYRQDPGLGLRLIYFSYDVKMKEKGDIPEGYSVSREKKERFSLILESASTNQTSMYLCASSTFTEAFFGQGTRLTVV.

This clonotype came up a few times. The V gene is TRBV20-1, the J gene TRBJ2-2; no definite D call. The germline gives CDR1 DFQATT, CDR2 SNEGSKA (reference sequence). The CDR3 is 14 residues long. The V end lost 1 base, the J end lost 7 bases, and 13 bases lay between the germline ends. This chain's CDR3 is CSARGNAASGELFF. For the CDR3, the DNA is TGCAGTGCTAGAGGCAACGCTGCCAGCGGGGAGCTGTTTTTT.

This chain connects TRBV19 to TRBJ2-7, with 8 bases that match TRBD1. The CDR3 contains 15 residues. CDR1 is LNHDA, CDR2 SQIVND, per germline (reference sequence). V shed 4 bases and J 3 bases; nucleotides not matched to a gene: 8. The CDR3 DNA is TGTGCCAGTAGTACCGGACAGGGCCTTCTCTACGAGCAGTACTTC. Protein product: CASSTGQGLLYEQYF. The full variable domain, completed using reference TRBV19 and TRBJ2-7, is DGGITQSPKYLFRKEGQNVTLSCEQNLNHDAMYWYRQDPGQGLRLIYYSQIVNDFQKGDIAEGYSVSREKKESFPLTVTSAQKNPTAFYLCASSTGQGLLYEQYFGPGTRLTVT.

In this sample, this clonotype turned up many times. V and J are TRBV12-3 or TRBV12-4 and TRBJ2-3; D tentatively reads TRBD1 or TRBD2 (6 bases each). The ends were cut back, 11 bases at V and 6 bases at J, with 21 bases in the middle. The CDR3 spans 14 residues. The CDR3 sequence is CASSQGGVTDTQYF. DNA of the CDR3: TGTGCCTCGTCACAGGGAGGTGTCACCGATACGCAGTATTTT.

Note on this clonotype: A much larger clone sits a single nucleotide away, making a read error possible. In DNA form, the CDR3 reads TGTACCAGCAGTTTAGGTTCAGGAACTTTCTCTGGGGCCAACGTCCTGACTTTC. Translated: CTSSLGSGTFSGANVLTF. The V gene is TRBV12-3 or TRBV12-4, the J gene TRBJ2-6; no definite D call. The CDR3 has 18 residues.

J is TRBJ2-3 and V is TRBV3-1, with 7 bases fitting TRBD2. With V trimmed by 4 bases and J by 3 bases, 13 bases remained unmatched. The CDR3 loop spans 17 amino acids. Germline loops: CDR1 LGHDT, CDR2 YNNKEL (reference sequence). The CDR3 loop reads CASSPRRRRGGTDTQYF. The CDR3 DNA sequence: TGTGCCAGCAGCCCGAGACGAAGAAGGGGAGGGACAGATACGCAGTATTTT.

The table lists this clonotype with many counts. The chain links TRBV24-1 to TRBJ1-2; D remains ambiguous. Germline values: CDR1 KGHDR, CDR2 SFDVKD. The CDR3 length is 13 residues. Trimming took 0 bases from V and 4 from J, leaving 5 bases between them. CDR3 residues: CATSDLGSYGYTF. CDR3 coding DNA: TGTGCCACCAGTGATTTGGGTAGCTATGGCTACACCTTC.

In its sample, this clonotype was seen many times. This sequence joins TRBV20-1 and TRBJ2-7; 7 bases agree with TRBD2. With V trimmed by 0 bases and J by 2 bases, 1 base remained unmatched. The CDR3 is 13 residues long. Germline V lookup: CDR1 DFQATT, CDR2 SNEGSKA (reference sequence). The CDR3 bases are TGCAGTGCTAGAGAGCGGGGGACCTACGAGCAGTACTTC. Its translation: CSARERGTYEQYF.

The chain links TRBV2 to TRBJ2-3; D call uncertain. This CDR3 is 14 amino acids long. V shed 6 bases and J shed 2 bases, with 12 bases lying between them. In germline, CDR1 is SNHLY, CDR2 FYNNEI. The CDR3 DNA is TGTGCCAGCAGGTGGTCGCTCCTCACAGATACGCAGTATTTT. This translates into CASRWSLLTDTQYF.

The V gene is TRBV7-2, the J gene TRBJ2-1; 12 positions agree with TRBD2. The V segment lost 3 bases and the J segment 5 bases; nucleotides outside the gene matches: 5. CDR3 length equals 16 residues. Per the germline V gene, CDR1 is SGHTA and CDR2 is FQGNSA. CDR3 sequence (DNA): TGTGCCAGCAGCTTGGGGGGACTAGCGGGTAACAATGAGCAGTTCTTC. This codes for CASSLGGLAGNNEQFF.

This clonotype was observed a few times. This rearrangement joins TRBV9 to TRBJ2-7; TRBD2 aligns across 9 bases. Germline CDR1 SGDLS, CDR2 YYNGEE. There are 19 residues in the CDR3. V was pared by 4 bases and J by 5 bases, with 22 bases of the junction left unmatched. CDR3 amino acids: CASSTSPNQAGGWIHEQYF. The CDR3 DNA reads TGTGCCAGCAGCACGAGCCCTAATCAAGCGGGGGGATGGATTCACGAGCAGTACTTC.

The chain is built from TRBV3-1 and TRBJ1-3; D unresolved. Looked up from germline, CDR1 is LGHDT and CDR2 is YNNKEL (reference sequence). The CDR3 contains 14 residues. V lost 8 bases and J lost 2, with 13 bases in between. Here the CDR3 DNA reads TGTGCCAGCGGTTCACGGGTGACTGGAAACACCATATATTTT. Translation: CASGSRVTGNTIYF.

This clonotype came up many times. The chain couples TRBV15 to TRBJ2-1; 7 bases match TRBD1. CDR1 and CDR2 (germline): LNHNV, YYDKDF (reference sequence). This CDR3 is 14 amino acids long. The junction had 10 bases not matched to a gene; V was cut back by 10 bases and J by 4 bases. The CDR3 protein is CAIKTGTDYNEQFF. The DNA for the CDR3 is TGTGCCATCAAAACCGGGACAGATTACAATGAGCAGTTCTTC.

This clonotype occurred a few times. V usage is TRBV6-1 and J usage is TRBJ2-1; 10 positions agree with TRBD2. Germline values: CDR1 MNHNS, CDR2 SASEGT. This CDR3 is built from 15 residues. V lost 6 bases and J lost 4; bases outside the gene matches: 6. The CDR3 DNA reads TGTGCCAGCAGAACTAGCGGGACCCCTTACAATGAGCAGTTCTTC. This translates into CASRTSGTPYNEQFF.

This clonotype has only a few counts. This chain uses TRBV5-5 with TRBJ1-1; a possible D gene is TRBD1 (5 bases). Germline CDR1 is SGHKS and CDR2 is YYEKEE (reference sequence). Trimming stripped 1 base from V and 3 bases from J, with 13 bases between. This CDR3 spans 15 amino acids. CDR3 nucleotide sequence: TGTGCCAGCAGCTTGTTTGAGGGGCGAGACACTGAAGCTTTCTTT. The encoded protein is CASSLFEGRDTEAFF.

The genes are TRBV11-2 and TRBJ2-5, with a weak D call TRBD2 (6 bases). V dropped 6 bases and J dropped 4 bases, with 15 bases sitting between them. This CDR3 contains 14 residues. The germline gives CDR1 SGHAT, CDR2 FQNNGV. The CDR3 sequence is CASSGVGGGETQYF. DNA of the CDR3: TGTGCCAGCAGTGGTGTCGGGGGAGGAGAGACCCAGTACTTC. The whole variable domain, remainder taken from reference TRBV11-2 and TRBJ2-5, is EAGVAQSPRYKIIEKRQSVAFWCNPISGHATLYWYQQILGQGPKLLIQFQNNGVVDDSQLPKDRFSAERLKGVDSTLKIQPAKLEDSAVYLCASSGVGGGETQYFGPGTRLLVL.

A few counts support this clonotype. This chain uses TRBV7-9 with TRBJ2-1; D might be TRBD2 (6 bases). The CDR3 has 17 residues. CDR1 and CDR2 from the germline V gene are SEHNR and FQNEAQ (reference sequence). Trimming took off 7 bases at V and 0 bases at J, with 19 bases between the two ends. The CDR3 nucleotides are TGTGCCAGCAAAGGGGCTACCGGGGGTAGCTCCTACAATGAGCAGTTCTTC. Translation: CASKGATGGSSYNEQFF.

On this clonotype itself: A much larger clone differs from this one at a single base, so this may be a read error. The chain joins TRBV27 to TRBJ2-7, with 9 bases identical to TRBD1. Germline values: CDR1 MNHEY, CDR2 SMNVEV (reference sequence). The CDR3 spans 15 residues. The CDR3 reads CASSPTGGTFYEQHF. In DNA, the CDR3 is TGTGCCAGCAGCCCGACAGGGGGAACTTTCTACGAGCAGCACTTC.

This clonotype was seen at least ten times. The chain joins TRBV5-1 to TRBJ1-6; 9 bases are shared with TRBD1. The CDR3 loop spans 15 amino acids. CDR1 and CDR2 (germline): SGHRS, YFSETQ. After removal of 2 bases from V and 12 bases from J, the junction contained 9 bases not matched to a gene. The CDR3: CASSLQGAGIVPLHF. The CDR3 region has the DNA TGCGCCAGCAGCTTACAGGGGGCCGGAATTGTACCCCTCCACTTT.

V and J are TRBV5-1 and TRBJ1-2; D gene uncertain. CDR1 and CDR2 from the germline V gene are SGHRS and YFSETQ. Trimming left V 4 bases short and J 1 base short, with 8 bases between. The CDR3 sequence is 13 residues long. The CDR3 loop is CASSDIDNYGYTF. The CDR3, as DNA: TGCGCCAGCAGCGATATCGATAACTATGGCTACACCTTC.

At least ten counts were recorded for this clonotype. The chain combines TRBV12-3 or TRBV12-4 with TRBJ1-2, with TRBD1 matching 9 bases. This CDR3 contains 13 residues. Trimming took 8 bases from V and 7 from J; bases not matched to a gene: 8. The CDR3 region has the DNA TGTGCCAGCGCGGACAGGGGCCCTGGTGGCTACACCTTC. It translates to CASADRGPGGYTF.

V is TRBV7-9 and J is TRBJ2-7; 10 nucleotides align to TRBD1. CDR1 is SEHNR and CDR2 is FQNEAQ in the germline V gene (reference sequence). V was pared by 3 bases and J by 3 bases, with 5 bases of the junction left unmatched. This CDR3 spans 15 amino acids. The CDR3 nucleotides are TGTGCCAGCAGCTTCCCGGGACAGGGGCTCTACGAGCAGTACTTC. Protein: CASSFPGQGLYEQYF.

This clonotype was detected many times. In nucleotides, the CDR3 is TGTGCCAGCAGTTCCCGGGTGGCGGAGCAGTACTTC. Translation gives CASSSRVAEQYF. This chain connects TRBV12-3 or TRBV12-4 to TRBJ2-7; D is unresolved. Deletions cut 4 bases from V and 7 bases from J, with 11 bases between. The CDR3 runs to 12 residues.

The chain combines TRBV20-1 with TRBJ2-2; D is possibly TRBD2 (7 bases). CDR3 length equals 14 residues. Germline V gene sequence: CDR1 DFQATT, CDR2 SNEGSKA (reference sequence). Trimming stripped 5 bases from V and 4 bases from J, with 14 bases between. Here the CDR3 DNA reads TGCAGTGCTCAAGGGGGGGCGGGCACCGGGGAGCTGTTTTTT. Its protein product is CSAQGGAGTGELFF.

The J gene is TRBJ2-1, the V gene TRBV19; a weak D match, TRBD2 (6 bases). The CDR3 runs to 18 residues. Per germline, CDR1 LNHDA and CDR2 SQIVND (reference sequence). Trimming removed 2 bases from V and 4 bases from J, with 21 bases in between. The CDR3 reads CASSITILGASVYNEQFF. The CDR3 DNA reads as TGTGCCAGTAGTATAACGATTCTAGGGGCTAGCGTTTACAATGAGCAGTTCTTC.

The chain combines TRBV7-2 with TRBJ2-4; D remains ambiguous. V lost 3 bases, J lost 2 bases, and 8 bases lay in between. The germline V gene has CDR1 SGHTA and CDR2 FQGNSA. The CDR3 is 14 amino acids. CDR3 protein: CASSLARTKNIQYF. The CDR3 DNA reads TGTGCCAGCAGCTTGGCACGTACCAAAAACATTCAGTACTTC.

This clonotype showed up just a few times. The CDR3 region is CATSRDRSGKAVETQYF. CDR3 nucleotides: TGTGCCACCAGCAGAGATCGGAGCGGGAAAGCCGTGGAGACCCAGTACTTC. The genes are TRBV15 and TRBJ2-5, with 7 positions matching TRBD2. V was clipped by 0 bases and J by 5 bases; unmatched bases: 12. Germline-derived CDR1 and CDR2 are LNHNV and YYDKDF (reference sequence). This CDR3 region has 17 residues.

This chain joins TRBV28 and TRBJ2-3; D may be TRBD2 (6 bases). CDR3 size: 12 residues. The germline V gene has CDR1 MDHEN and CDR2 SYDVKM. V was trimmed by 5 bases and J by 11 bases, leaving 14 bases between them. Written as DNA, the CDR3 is TGTGCCAGCAGTCTAGGACTGCGGGGGCAGTATTTT. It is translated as CASSLGLRGQYF.

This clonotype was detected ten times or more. The CDR3: CASSWTGAADTQYF. The DNA for the CDR3 is TGCGCCAGCAGCTGGACAGGGGCGGCAGATACGCAGTATTTT. The chain joins TRBV5-1 to TRBJ2-3, with 9 positions matching TRBD1. The CDR3 loop spans 14 amino acids. V lost 3 bases and J lost 4; bases outside the gene matches: 3. From germline, CDR1 is SGHRS and CDR2 YFSETQ.